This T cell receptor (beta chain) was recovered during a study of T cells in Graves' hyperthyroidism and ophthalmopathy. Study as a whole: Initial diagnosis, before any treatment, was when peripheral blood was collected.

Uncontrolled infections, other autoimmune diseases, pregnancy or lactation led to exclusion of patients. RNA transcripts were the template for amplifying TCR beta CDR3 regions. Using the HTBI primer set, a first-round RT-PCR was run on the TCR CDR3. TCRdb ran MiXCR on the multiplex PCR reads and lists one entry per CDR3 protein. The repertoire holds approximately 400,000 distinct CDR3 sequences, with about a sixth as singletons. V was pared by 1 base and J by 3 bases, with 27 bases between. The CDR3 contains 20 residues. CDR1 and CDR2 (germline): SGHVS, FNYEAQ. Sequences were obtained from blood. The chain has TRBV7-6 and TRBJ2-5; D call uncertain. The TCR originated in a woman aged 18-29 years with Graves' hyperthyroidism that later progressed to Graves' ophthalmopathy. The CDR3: CASSLGLLIAWRTFKETQYF. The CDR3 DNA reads TGTGCCAGCAGCTTAGGTTTGCTTATAGCATGGCGAACTTTTAAAGAGACCCAGTACTTC.